This T cell receptor beta chain was identified during a study of Ad26.COV2.S vaccination and SARS-CoV-2 variants. The data were produced by immunoSEQ multiplex PCR, yet TCRdb's version contains in-frame clones alone and is incomplete. This sample yields 350,000 to 500,000 clones, of which 89% are seen a single time; roughly 2.5% belongs to the top ten. Regarding treatment: some 20 received Ad26.COV2.S at low or high dose, single or two shots; about 5 received placebo; per-sample allocation not given. Material that was analyzed had been drawn on day 63 after the first vaccine or placebo injection. This CDR3 has 11 amino acids. From germline, CDR1 is ENHRY and CDR2 SYGVKD. V was clipped by 3 bases and J by 4 bases, with 4 bases between them.

The sequence derives from a person aged 18-65 years who received the Ad26.COV2.S COVID-19 vaccine or a placebo. The chain employs TRBV10-3 and TRBJ2-7; D gene unclear. The sample here was peripheral blood, taken in a trial of Ad26.COV2.S vaccine versus placebo. DNA of the CDR3: TGTGCCATCAGTGACGGTTACGAGCAGTACGTC. The encoded protein is CAISDGYEQYV.